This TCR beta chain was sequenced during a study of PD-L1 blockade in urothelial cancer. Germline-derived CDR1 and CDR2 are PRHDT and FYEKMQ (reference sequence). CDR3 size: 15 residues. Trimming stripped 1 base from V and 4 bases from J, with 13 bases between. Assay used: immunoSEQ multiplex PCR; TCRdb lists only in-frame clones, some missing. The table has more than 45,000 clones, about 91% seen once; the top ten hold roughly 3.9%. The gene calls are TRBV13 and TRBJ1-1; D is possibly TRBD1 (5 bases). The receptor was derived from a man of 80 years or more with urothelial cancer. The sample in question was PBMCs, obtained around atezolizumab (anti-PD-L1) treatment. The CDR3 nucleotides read TGTGCCAGCAGCTTAGAAGGCCGCCAGGGCACTGAAGCTTTCTTT. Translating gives CASSLEGRQGTEAFF.